These 23 T cell receptor beta chains came from one sample sequenced in a study of monozygotic twins with inflammatory bowel disease. TCRdb re-analyzed the 5' RACE reads; it lists each CDR3 protein once, without DNA. The sample includes fewer than 550,000 distinct CDR3 sequences. Sequencing was carried out using blood. The receptor source for this set is a human donor with ulcerative colitis or Crohn's disease, or a healthy co-twin of an affected twin (not recorded which).

The chain's CDR3 is CASSLQGNEQYF. The chain links TRBV5-1 to TRBJ2-7; without DNA, the TCRdb call of TRBD1 cannot be checked. Germline V gene lookup returns CDR1 SGHRS and CDR2 YFSETQ. The CDR3 sequence is 12 residues long.

The chain links TRBV12-3 or TRBV12-4 to TRBJ2-5; TCRdb's D gene call, TRBD1, goes unchecked for lack of DNA. CDR3 length: 15 amino acids. This CDR3 reads CASSPGRGPRETQYF.

CDR3 sequence: CASSLRLAGKTGELFF. The rearrangement joins TRBV5-1 to TRBJ2-2. This CDR3 has 16 residues. The germline V gene encodes CDR1 SGHRS and CDR2 YFSETQ.

The J gene is TRBJ2-2, the V gene TRBV6-2 or TRBV6-3; TCRdb gives TRBD1 as the D gene, but with no DNA this cannot be confirmed. Germline V CDR1 and CDR2: MNHEY, SVGEGT. This CDR3 is built from 14 residues. The CDR3: CASSYPQGTGELFF.

The rearrangement joins TRBV27 to TRBJ2-2. The germline gives CDR1 MNHEY, CDR2 SMNVEV (reference sequence). This CDR3 comprises 15 residues. CDR3 protein: CASKLGTANTGELFF.

CDR3 region: CASSHRTYNSPLHF. This rearrangement joins TRBV3-1 to TRBJ1-6. Germline V gene lookup returns CDR1 LGHDT and CDR2 YNNKEL (reference sequence). The CDR3 runs to 14 residues.

The gene calls are TRBV5-1 and TRBJ1-1; lacking DNA, the TRBD1 call made by TCRdb goes unchecked. This CDR3 contains 13 residues. Germline loops: CDR1 SGHRS, CDR2 YFSETQ. The CDR3 loop is CASSLATGTEAFF.

J is TRBJ2-2 and V is TRBV2; the D call of TRBD2 rests on TCRdb alone, since no DNA is present to check it. Germline loops: CDR1 SNHLY, CDR2 FYNNEI. CDR3 length: 15 amino acids. The CDR3 is CASSNTGLETGELFF.

The chain uses TRBV5-1 and TRBJ2-1; the TCRdb D gene call, TRBD2, has no DNA to confirm it. The CDR3 spans 15 residues. Germline V gives CDR1 SGHRS, CDR2 YFSETQ. The CDR3 region is CASSVDRGGNNEQFF.

This sequence joins TRBV28 and TRBJ2-4. This CDR3 comprises 13 residues. Germline-derived CDR1 and CDR2 are MDHEN and SYDVKM. The chain's CDR3 is CASSLETPDIQYF.

The J gene is TRBJ2-1, the V gene TRBV7-9; TCRdb gives TRBD2 as the D gene, but with no DNA this cannot be confirmed. The CDR3 covers 15 residues. The germline CDR1 and CDR2 sequences are SEHNR and FQNEAQ (reference sequence). CDR3: CASTAAAEGYNEQFF.

CDR3 region: CASSPFFSGRTGELFF. V gene TRBV28 combines with J gene TRBJ2-2; the D call of TRBD2 rests on TCRdb alone, since no DNA is present to check it. Looked up from germline, CDR1 is MDHEN and CDR2 is SYDVKM. The CDR3 extends over 16 amino acids.

The V call is TRBV7-2, the J call TRBJ1-6; TCRdb lists TRBD1, though no DNA is available to test this call. This CDR3 region has 15 residues. The V gene's germline CDR1 is SGHTA and CDR2 FQGNSA. CDR3: CASSLDGGRNSPLHF.

V usage is TRBV12-5 and J usage is TRBJ1-5; TCRdb calls TRBD1, which cannot be checked without DNA. Germline V CDR1 and CDR2: LGHNT, FRNRAP. The length of the CDR3 is 17 residues. CDR3 protein: CASGLVFGGGGNQPQHF.

The rearrangement joins TRBV10-3 to TRBJ2-2; the D call of TRBD1 rests on TCRdb alone, since no DNA is present to check it. This CDR3 has 14 amino acids. Germline CDR1 is ENHRY and CDR2 is SYGVKD. CDR3 in amino acids: CAIAGTANTGELFF.

The V gene is TRBV5-1, the J gene TRBJ2-5; the D gene TCRdb calls, TRBD1, cannot be checked with no DNA. Germline V gives CDR1 SGHRS, CDR2 YFSETQ. This CDR3 is 14 amino acids long. The CDR3 region is CASSQGQEQETQYF.

This chain connects TRBV19 to TRBJ2-7; TCRdb lists TRBD1, though no DNA is available to test this call. From germline, CDR1 is LNHDA and CDR2 SQIVND (reference sequence). The CDR3 contains 15 residues. The CDR3 spells CASRPDGQGFYEQYF.

The chain links TRBV6-1 to TRBJ1-6. Germline lookup yields CDR1 MNHNS and CDR2 SASEGT. This CDR3 is built from 15 residues. The CDR3: CASSESGGRNSPLHF.

The V gene is TRBV11-2, the J gene TRBJ2-1. Germline V gene data show CDR1 as SGHAT and CDR2 as FQNNGV. The CDR3 is made up of 15 amino acids. The chain's CDR3 is CASTLSTYSYNEQFF.

The chain combines TRBV5-1 with TRBJ2-1; TCRdb calls TRBD1, which cannot be checked without DNA. Germline assignment: CDR1 SGHRS and CDR2 YFSETQ. The length of the CDR3 is 14 residues. The CDR3 protein is CASSGGVSHNEQFF.

This sequence joins TRBV27 and TRBJ1-5. Germline CDR1 reads MNHEY; CDR2 reads SMNVEV (reference sequence). This CDR3 comprises 15 residues. CDR3 residues: CASSLTSWGNQPQHF.

This chain uses TRBV12-3 or TRBV12-4 with TRBJ2-7. The CDR3 totals 13 residues. The CDR3 sequence is CASSFAQAYEQYF.

This sequence joins TRBV5-1 and TRBJ2-3; TCRdb outputs TRBD1, but without DNA this stays unchecked. Looked up from germline, CDR1 is SGHRS and CDR2 is YFSETQ. CDR3 length: 15 amino acids. CDR3 residues: CASSPGFRESDTQYF.